The T cell receptor (beta chain) described here comes from a study of beta chain features in type 1 diabetes. Study-wide context: Healthy donors and patients showed comparable age, gender and cell yields. Whole-study findings and limits: TCRB CDR3s from Type 1 diabetes patients were moderately but significantly shorter in all four CD4+ subsets.

The CDR3 is 13 amino acids. Trimming at V came to 5 bases and at J to 2 bases, leaving 2 bases not matched to a gene. Looked up from germline, CDR1 is SQVTM and CDR2 is ANQGSEA. Comment on this clone: The antigen remains undetermined. Other DNA variants within this sample encode the same CDR3.

CD45RO/CCR7/CD25/CD127/CD95/CD27 sorting isolated CD4+ naive, central memory, regulatory and stem cell-like memory cells. Reverse transcription of all isolated RNA meant that expressed TCRB transcripts were sequenced. Profiled with immunoSEQ multiplex PCR; TCRdb holds only in-frame clones, not every one. The top ten hold around 0.12% of the sample, which has around 650,000 clones, 12% seen once. Sequencing was done on a sample of naive CD4+ T cells from blood. V is TRBV29-1 and J is TRBJ2-7; 11 nucleotides line up with TRBD1. The receptor comes from a man between 25 and 39 years old with type 1 diabetes. The DNA for the CDR3 is TGCAGCGTTACGGGACAGGGGGCCTACGAGCAGTACTTC. This encodes CSVTGQGAYEQYF.